This T cell receptor (beta chain) was retrieved from a study of blood T cell repertoires in COVID-19 (dated by TCRdb to 2018 to 2021). Broadly, across the study: Samples covering the acute and convalescent phases of COVID-19 were provided by collaborators in the United States, Italy and Spain. The prospective study material was composed of cDNA or gDNA derived from T cells, B-cell-depleted T cells, or PBMCs. Deeply sampled blood TCRbeta repertoires from subjects exposed to, actively infected with, or recovered from COVID-19 were included in the dataset. The repertoires were made available in a free public database intended to serve as a resource for research on the immune response to SARS-CoV-2. The samples were drawn from the first 160 participants of the ongoing ImmuneRACE study and from more than 1,000 subjects provided by 6 global collaborators. The sample metadata nearly always contained a de-identified subject ID, COVID-19 status, age in years and sex. HLA class I and class II types, where available, came from metadata supplied by the sample provider rather than from assay-based typing.

As for this clone: Its antigen remains undetermined. Qualities for individual bases were not recorded, and no much larger clone is one base off.

At the junction V is shortened by 4 bases and J by 2 bases; bases outside the gene matches: 5. Taken from cysteine to phenylalanine, the CDR3 has 15 residues. The entry retains the CDR3 DNA only, 45 bases that are in frame from base 1. Reading the germline V gene gives CDR1 SGHNT and CDR2 YENEEA. The collaborating institutions used their own protocols to collect whole blood in K2EDTA tubes. For TCRbeta analysis, collaborators shipped samples as frozen whole blood, isolated PBMCs, or DNA extracted from either of those sample types. TCRbeta CDR3 regions were amplified from genomic DNA using the immunoSEQ Assay, a bias-controlled multiplex PCR. The authors' pipeline ran thus. The number of nucleated cells in each sample was estimated from the amplification of reference gene primers within the assay. Sequence reads were collapsed and filtered to measure the absolute abundance of every unique TCRbeta CDR3 rearrangement. For each sample, productive Simpson clonality was calculated by taking the square root of Simpson's diversity index across productive rearrangements. Here the immuneACCESS table is served through TCRdb, limited to in-frame sequences with V and J called. Missing clones are a known gap in these copies; in checked studies unresolved V genes cover under half, and the rest lacks a known reason. V and J calls and clone size are given by that table; D and trimming were obtained from the DNA. Here the sample has 300,000 or so clones; about 87% occur a single time. The ten largest make up 3.5% to 4.5% of the sample.

Study-wide findings and limitations: The quantity of clinical and demographic metadata differed by source and by participant and was supplied without curation.

Sequencing input: peripheral blood. The sequence was collected from a woman aged 40 to 55 with acute or convalescent COVID-19. The chain couples TRBV11-3 to TRBJ2-3, with 8 bases aligning to TRBD1. DNA sequence: TGTGCCAGCAGCTCCGACAGGGGTAACACAGATACGCAGTATTTT. Translation gives CASSSDRGNTDTQYF.